A single sample is the source of the 23 T cell receptor beta chains below, sequenced in a study of control samples from healthy donors and cancer patients. Only in-frame clones appear in the TCRdb table, and some are missing; sequencing was by immunoSEQ multiplex PCR. Of about 140,000 clones listed, 94% are singletons. Input material: blood. The source is a middle-aged man in good health.

The chain recombines TRBV20-1 with TRBJ1-5; tentative D call: TRBD1 (5 bases). Trimming shortened V by 3 bases and J by 4 bases, and 13 bases separated the two germline ends. The germline V gene encodes CDR1 DFQATT and CDR2 SNEGSKA (reference sequence). This CDR3 has 14 residues. CDR3 sequence: CSASFQAGNQPQHF. The CDR3 coding sequence is TGCAGTGCTAGTTTTCAGGCAGGGAATCAGCCCCAGCATTTT.

This clone has a single count. The chain employs TRBV6-5 and TRBJ1-1; D gene uncertain. V lost 10 bases and J 1 base, leaving 13 bases between the germline ends. Per the germline V gene, CDR1 is MNHEY and CDR2 is SVGAGI. The CDR3 runs 13 residues. The CDR3 DNA follows: TGTGCCACGGGGAGGGTTTGGAACACTGAAGCTTTCTTT. Translation: CATGRVWNTEAFF.

This clone appeared a few times. The J gene is TRBJ2-5, the V gene TRBV29-1; D may match TRBD1 or TRBD2 (5 bases each). Trimming took off 4 bases at V and 2 bases at J, with 8 bases between the two ends. Germline CDR1 SQVTM, CDR2 ANQGSEA. The CDR3 length is 12 residues. The CDR3 protein is CSVARGQETQYF. The CDR3 DNA is TGCAGCGTTGCGAGGGGTCAAGAGACCCAGTACTTC.

The J gene is TRBJ2-2, the V gene TRBV3-1 (or the pseudogene TRBV3-2), with 8 bases matching TRBD1. The germline CDR1 and CDR2 sequences are LGHDT and YNNKEL (reference sequence). V shed 7 bases and J 2 bases; nucleotides not matched to a gene: 6. The CDR3 covers 15 residues. The CDR3 DNA sequence: TGTGCCAGCATCCCTGGACAGGGCAACACCGGGGAGCTGTTTTTT. This translates into CASIPGQGNTGELFF.

The chain couples TRBV11-3 to TRBJ2-5; possibly TRBD1 for D (7 bases). V lost 8 bases, J lost 1 base, and 23 bases lay in between. Germline loops: CDR1 SGHNT, CDR2 YENEEA. There are 17 residues in the CDR3. The CDR3 sequence: CASRGTEVKRFQETQYF. The CDR3 DNA reads TGTGCCAGCCGGGGGACAGAAGTTAAACGATTCCAAGAGACCCAGTACTTC.

This chain links TRBV5-5 with TRBJ1-3; no clear D. CDR3 length: 13 amino acids. The germline V gene encodes CDR1 SGHKS and CDR2 YYEKEE (reference sequence). Trimming left V 2 bases short and J 8 bases short, with 11 bases between. In DNA, the CDR3 is TGTGCCAGCAGCTTTGAGCCTACCGACACCATATATTTT. Amino acids: CASSFEPTDTIYF.

The chain couples TRBV2 to TRBJ1-4; D is uncertain. CDR3 length: 14 residues. Per germline, CDR1 SNHLY and CDR2 FYNNEI. Deletions cut 2 bases from V and 7 bases from J, with 11 bases between. The CDR3 nucleotides are TGTGCCAGCAGTGAACAAGGGTTAAGTGAAAAACTGTTTTTT. This gives the protein CASSEQGLSEKLFF. The variable domain in full, completed from reference TRBV2 and TRBJ1-4, reads EPEVTQTPSHQVTQMGQEVILRCVPISNHLYFYWYRQILGQKVEFLVSFYNNEISEKSEIFDDQFSVERPDGSNFTLKIRSTKLEDSAMYFCASSEQGLSEKLFFGSGTQLSVL.

CDR3 amino acids: CASSPTGQGRDGYTF. The CDR3 DNA sequence: TGTGCCAGCTCACCAACGGGACAGGGCAGAGATGGCTACACCTTC. The rearrangement links TRBV18 to TRBJ1-2; 9 positions match TRBD1. The J segment lost 6 bases and the V segment lost 2 bases, leaving 7 bases of the junction unmatched. Germline CDR1 is KGHSH and CDR2 is LQKENI. The CDR3 length is 15 residues.

V usage is TRBV5-5 and J usage is TRBJ1-6; 10 bases map to TRBD1. Per the germline V gene, CDR1 is SGHKS and CDR2 is YYEKEE (reference sequence). V shed 3 bases, J shed 6 bases, and the junction held 6 bases outside the gene matches. This CDR3 comprises 16 residues. The CDR3 loop reads CASSSGQGPFNSPLHF. The CDR3, as DNA: TGTGCCAGCAGCTCGGGACAGGGGCCTTTTAATTCACCCCTCCACTTT.

The chain employs TRBV14 and TRBJ1-1; 8 bases agree with TRBD1. The germline CDR1 and CDR2 sequences are SGHDN and FVKESK. This CDR3 spans 14 amino acids. Unmatched junction bases numbered 4, after V lost 3 bases and J lost 4 bases. CDR3 sequence (DNA): TGTGCCAGCAGCCACAGGGGGCTGGGCACTGAAGCTTTCTTT. Its protein is CASSHRGLGTEAFF.

This sequence joins TRBV19 and TRBJ2-5; 11 positions agree with TRBD1. This CDR3 contains 15 residues. V shed 7 bases and J 5 bases; nucleotides not matched to a gene: 9. Germline lookup yields CDR1 LNHDA and CDR2 SQIVND (reference sequence). The CDR3 coding sequence is TGTGCCAGTACCATGGGACAGGGGGAATTGGAGACCCAGTACTTC. This gives the protein CASTMGQGELETQYF.

This clone was seen once. The chain has TRBV7-6 and TRBJ1-1; D possibly corresponds to TRBD1 (6 bases). Deletions cut 0 bases from V and 10 bases from J, with 12 bases between. Germline assignment: CDR1 SGHVS and CDR2 FNYEAQ. The CDR3 totals 13 residues. CDR3 sequence (DNA): TGTGCCAGCAGCTTAGCCCAGGGGAAGGGAGCTTTCTTT. This sequence encodes CASSLAQGKGAFF.

The chain links TRBV20-1 to TRBJ1-2; D is possibly TRBD1 (6 bases). Germline V gene lookup returns CDR1 DFQATT and CDR2 SNEGSKA (reference sequence). The V and J ends lost 5 bases and 6 bases respectively, with 10 bases between them. The length of the CDR3 is 11 residues. CDR3 amino acids: CSAQPGDGYTF. In nucleotides, the CDR3 is TGCAGTGCTCAACCAGGGGATGGCTACACCTTC.

This chain connects TRBV6-4 to TRBJ1-1, with a weak D call TRBD1 (5 bases). Germline values: CDR1 MRHNA, CDR2 SNTAGT. V was pared by 0 bases and J by 4 bases, with 6 bases between. The length of the CDR3 is 13 residues. The CDR3 DNA reads TGTGCCAGCAGTGACTCTAGGGGCACTGAAGCTTTCTTT. This sequence encodes CASSDSRGTEAFF.

The chain employs TRBV2 and TRBJ2-7, with no clear D. The germline CDR1 and CDR2 sequences are SNHLY and FYNNEI. The CDR3 spans 13 residues. V gave up 7 bases and J gave up 2 bases, with 12 bases separating them. In nucleotides, the CDR3 is TGTGCCAGCACGATCCCAGGAACCTACGAGCAGTACTTC. This sequence encodes CASTIPGTYEQYF. Filled out from reference TRBV2 and TRBJ2-7, the complete variable domain reads EPEVTQTPSHQVTQMGQEVILRCVPISNHLYFYWYRQILGQKVEFLVSFYNNEISEKSEIFDDQFSVERPDGSNFTLKIRSTKLEDSAMYFCASTIPGTYEQYFGPGTRLTVT.

This clone came up once. The chain is built from TRBV6-5 and TRBJ2-3, with D perhaps matching TRBD2 (6 bases). The CDR3 contains 16 residues. Trimming stripped 4 bases from V and 4 bases from J, with 18 bases between. Germline CDR1 MNHEY, CDR2 SVGAGI. This chain's CDR3 is CASSSYSTSKADTQYF. In DNA, the CDR3 is TGTGCCAGCAGTTCATACTCGACTAGTAAAGCAGATACGCAGTATTTT.

The chain uses TRBV3-1 (or the pseudogene TRBV3-2) and TRBJ2-1, with a weak D call TRBD2 (5 bases). Germline CDR1 and CDR2: LGHDT and YNNKEL (reference sequence). This CDR3 is 18 amino acids long. Trimming removed 0 bases at V and 3 bases at J, with 18 bases between. The CDR3: CASSQDFWSGKDYNEQFF. Written as DNA, the CDR3 is TGTGCCAGCAGCCAAGATTTCTGGAGCGGAAAGGACTACAATGAGCAGTTCTTC.

The chain couples TRBV11-1 to TRBJ2-3, with D maybe TRBD1 (6 bases). Germline values: CDR1 SGHAT, CDR2 FQDESV (reference sequence). Trimming stripped 2 bases from V and 3 bases from J, with 9 bases between. This CDR3 comprises 14 residues. The CDR3 coding sequence is TGTGCCAGCAGCTTAAACCAGGGGACAGATACGCAGTATTTT. Residues: CASSLNQGTDTQYF.

The CDR3: CASSQVRLQGNGYTF. In DNA form, the CDR3 reads TGCGCCAGCAGCCAAGTACGTCTCCAGGGGAACGGCTACACCTTC. This rearrangement joins TRBV4-1 to TRBJ1-2, with D possibly matching TRBD1 (6 bases). The germline V gene encodes CDR1 MGHRA and CDR2 YSYEKL. The V and J ends lost 1 base and 8 bases respectively, with 17 bases between them. CDR3 length: 15 residues.

This clone was observed a single time. V gene TRBV7-9 combines with J gene TRBJ2-5, with TRBD1 matching 8 bases. CDR1 is SEHNR and CDR2 is FQNEAQ in the germline V gene (reference sequence). V gave up 1 base and J gave up 5 bases; unmatched junction bases: 6. The length of the CDR3 is 15 residues. Here the CDR3 reads CASSLDARQGETQYF. In DNA, the CDR3 is TGTGCCAGCAGCTTAGATGCGAGACAGGGGGAGACCCAGTACTTC.

V usage is TRBV3-1 (or the pseudogene TRBV3-2) and J usage is TRBJ2-7; TRBD1 aligns across 8 bases. Germline loops: CDR1 LGHDT, CDR2 YNNKEL (reference sequence). This CDR3 comprises 16 residues. Losses at the gene ends were 3 bases for V and 2 bases for J; bases not matched to a gene: 9. CDR3 region: CASSQLTGVRAYEQYF. The CDR3 DNA reads TGTGCCAGCAGCCAGTTGACAGGGGTTAGAGCCTACGAGCAGTACTTC.

V usage is TRBV28 and J usage is TRBJ1-5; possible D gene TRBD1, 5 bases. Germline V gene sequence: CDR1 MDHEN, CDR2 SYDVKM. V was cut by 4 bases and J by 7 bases, with 17 bases left in between. The CDR3 spans 15 residues. The CDR3 here is CASSSSGTGGQPQHF. The CDR3 DNA sequence: TGTGCCAGCAGTTCCTCCGGGACTGGAGGACAGCCCCAGCATTTT. The variable domain in full, completed from reference TRBV28 and TRBJ1-5, reads DVKVTQSSRYLVKRTGEKVFLECVQDMDHENMFWYRQDPGLGLRLIYFSYDVKMKEKGDIPEGYSVSREKKERFSLILESASTNQTSMYLCASSSSGTGGQPQHFGDGTRLSIL.

As to this clone: One end of the junction does not line up with germline, which may come from a read error. The V call is TRBV24-1, the J call TRBJ1-3; unclear D gene. This CDR3 has 14 amino acids. Germline V gives CDR1 KGHDR, CDR2 SFDVKD. CDR3 sequence reads: CAASDFNSGNTIYF. CDR3 DNA sequence: TGTGCCGCCAGTGATTTCAACTCTGGAAACACCATATATTTT.